The present entry profiles one T cell receptor (beta chain) with its context. These data come from a study of regulatory T cells in long-lasting Graves disease. Overall study context: In persistent Graves' disease, antithyroid drugs had been taken for over 5 years and TSH receptor antibodies stayed positive.

Building of the TCR beta libraries involved iRepertoire HTBI primers and Arm-PCR of CDR3 regions. TCRdb itself ran the multiplex PCR reads through MiXCR, one entry per CDR3 protein. Of a few hundred thousand distinct CDR3 sequences in the sample, about a quarter were seen once. This CDR3 is 13 amino acids long. Germline-derived CDR1 and CDR2 are SNHLY and FYNNEI. The V and J ends lost 8 bases and 6 bases respectively, with 14 bases between them. As for time point: persistent/refractory GD, antithyroid drugs over 5 years with positive TRAb. The TCR library was prepared using RNA isolated from PBMCs. The collection involved drawing about 8.2 milliliters of peripheral blood into EDTA tubes.

The sequence came from a female donor with Graves disease. This chain connects TRBV2 to TRBJ2-1; D might be TRBD2 (5 bases). The input for sequencing was peripheral blood mononuclear cells (PBMCs), taken when the disease was refractory, from a patient treated with antithyroid drugs. The DNA of the CDR3 is TGTGCCAGCGGGAGCAATTCCCGCAATGAGCAGTTCTTC. It codes for CASGSNSRNEQFF.